A single T cell receptor beta chain is shown here with its context. The clone's antigen remains unknown. Base qualities were left out, and no much larger clone turns up one base away. Enrolling through a virtual design, the prospective study's participants ranged in age from about 18 to 89 years and lived across roughly 24 United States geographic areas. In the prospective study, participants were assigned to cohorts based on the clinical history participants reported in a screening survey and a study questionnaire. In the prospective study, whole blood, serum and a nasopharyngeal or oropharyngeal swab were collected from each participant by mobile phlebotomists. Over a roughly 2-month period, participants in the prospective study had the option of providing additional blood draws and questionnaires. Before DNA extraction, blood samples from the prospective study were shipped at room temperature or frozen.

The sample comes from a study of blood T cell repertoires in COVID-19 (dated by TCRdb to 2020 to 2022). For the wider study: Collaborator samples came from the United States, Italy and Spain and covered acute and convalescent phases of COVID-19. The material from the prospective study consisted of cDNA or gDNA derived from T cells, B-cell-depleted T cells, or PBMCs. A freely available public database, intended as a resource for researchers studying the immune response to SARS-CoV-2, is where the repertoires were released. Samples came from the ongoing ImmuneRACE study (first 160 participants) plus 1,254 subjects from 6 global collaborators. Where available, HLA class I and class II types were obtained from metadata supplied by the sample provider rather than from assay-based typing. Nearly every sample came with metadata listing a de-identified subject ID, COVID-19 status, age in years and sex. Subjects who had been exposed to COVID-19, were actively infected with it, or had recovered from it provided the deeply sampled blood TCRbeta repertoires that made up the dataset.

TCRbeta CDR3 regions were amplified from genomic DNA by means of the immunoSEQ Assay, a bias-controlled multiplex PCR. In the authors' own workflow: The number of nucleated cells in each sample was estimated from the amplification of reference gene primers within the assay. Sequence reads were collapsed and filtered to measure the absolute abundance of every unique TCRbeta CDR3 rearrangement. For each sample, productive Simpson clonality was calculated as the square root of Simpson's diversity index over productive rearrangements. The table comes from immuneACCESS by way of TCRdb, which keeps in-frame sequences with V and J called. Part of the clones is missing from these tables; in studies checked, under half for an unresolved V gene and the rest for unknown reasons. That table is the source of V, J and clone size, and D and trimming were worked out from the DNA. In all, the sample holds roughly 130,000 clones, and 84% of those were seen once. The ten largest clonotypes hold roughly 3.5% of the sample.

V is cut by 1 base and J by 4 bases, and the space between the germline ends is 18 bases. The CDR3 has 17 amino acids, counting the end cysteine and phenylalanine. Only the CDR3 DNA is retained, 51 bases long and in frame from the first base. CDR1 and CDR2 were assigned from the germline V gene as LGHNT and FRNRAP. Overall study results and their limits: The amount of clinical and demographic metadata varied by source and participant and was provided uncurated.

The sequence was collected from a woman aged 45-65 years with acute COVID-19. Sequencing used PBMCs or T cells enriched from blood (not recorded which). This chain is built from TRBV12-5 and TRBJ2-3, with a weak D call of TRBD2 (5 bases match). The CDR3 region: CASGLAPPGYLSDTQYF. The nucleotides are TGTGCTAGTGGTTTGGCCCCTCCGGGGTATTTGTCAGATACGCAGTATTTT.